This T cell receptor (beta chain) came from a study of cytomegalovirus exposure and HLA in healthy donors. The overall study: Unique TCR beta sequences numbering some 120 million came from 150 million to 200 million T cells in an earlier analysis.

Though nominally healthy at sampling, donors likely had unrecorded immune exposures. The PCR ran on 60 Vbeta and 13 Jbeta primers. The assay was immunoSEQ multiplex PCR, and TCRdb's table has in-frame clones only and misses some. The sample consists of approximately 110,000 clones, 70% to 80% of them appearing once. The CDR3 has 14 residues. Germline lookup yields CDR1 MNHEY and CDR2 SMNVEV (reference sequence). V lost 6 bases and J lost 3, with 14 bases in between. Sequenced sample: PBMCs. The gene calls are TRBV27 and TRBJ1-1, with a possible D match to TRBD1 (5 bases). This receptor was obtained from a woman aged 25 to 39 in good health and CMV-seropositive. The CDR3 nucleotides are TGTGCCAGCAGCCACTTAGGGGTGTACACTGAAGCTTTCTTT. As protein: CASSHLGVYTEAFF.